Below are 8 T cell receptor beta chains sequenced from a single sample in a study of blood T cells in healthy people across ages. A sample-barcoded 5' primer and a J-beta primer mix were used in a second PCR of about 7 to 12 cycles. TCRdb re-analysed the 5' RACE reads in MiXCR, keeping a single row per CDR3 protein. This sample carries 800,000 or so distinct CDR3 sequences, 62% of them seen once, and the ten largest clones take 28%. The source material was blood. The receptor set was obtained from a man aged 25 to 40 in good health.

This CDR3 is CASSDIGHNNQPQHF. In DNA, the CDR3 is TGTGCCAGCAGTGACATCGGCCATAACAATCAGCCCCAGCATTTT. This chain uses TRBV6-1 with TRBJ1-5; D is uncertain. The CDR3 covers 15 residues. The germline CDR1 and CDR2 sequences are MNHNS and SASEGT. V lost 3 bases and J 3 bases, leaving 12 bases between the germline ends.

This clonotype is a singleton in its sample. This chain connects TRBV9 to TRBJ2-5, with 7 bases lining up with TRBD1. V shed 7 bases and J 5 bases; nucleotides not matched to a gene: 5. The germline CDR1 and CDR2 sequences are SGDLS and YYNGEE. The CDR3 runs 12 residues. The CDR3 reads CASARGQETQYF. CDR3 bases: TGTGCCAGCGCGAGGGGGCAGGAGACCCAGTACTTC. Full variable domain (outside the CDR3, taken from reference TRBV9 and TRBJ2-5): DSGVTQTPKHLITATGQRVTLRCSPRSGDLSVYWYQQSLDQGLQFLIQYYNGEERAKGNILERFSAQQFPDLHSELNLSSLELGDSALYFCASARGQETQYFGPGTRLLVL.

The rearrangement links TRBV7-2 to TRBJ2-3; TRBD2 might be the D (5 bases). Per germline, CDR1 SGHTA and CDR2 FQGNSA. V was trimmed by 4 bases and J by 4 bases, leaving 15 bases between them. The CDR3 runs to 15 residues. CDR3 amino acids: CASSSTGWGADTQYF. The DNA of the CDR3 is TGTGCCAGCAGCTCCACCGGGTGGGGAGCAGATACGCAGTATTTT.

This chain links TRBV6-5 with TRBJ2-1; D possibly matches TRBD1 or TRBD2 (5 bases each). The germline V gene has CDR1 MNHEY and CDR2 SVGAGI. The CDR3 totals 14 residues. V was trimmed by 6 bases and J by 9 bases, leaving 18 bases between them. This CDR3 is CASRVGALLFEQFF. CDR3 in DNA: TGTGCCAGCAGAGTCGGGGCTCTTTTATTTGAGCAGTTCTTC.

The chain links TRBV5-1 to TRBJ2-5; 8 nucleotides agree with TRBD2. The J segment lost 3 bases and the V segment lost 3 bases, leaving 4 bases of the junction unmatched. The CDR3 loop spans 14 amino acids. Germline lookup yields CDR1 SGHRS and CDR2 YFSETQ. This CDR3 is CASSSGGVEETQYF. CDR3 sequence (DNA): TGCGCCAGCAGCTCGGGGGGGGTAGAAGAGACCCAGTACTTC.

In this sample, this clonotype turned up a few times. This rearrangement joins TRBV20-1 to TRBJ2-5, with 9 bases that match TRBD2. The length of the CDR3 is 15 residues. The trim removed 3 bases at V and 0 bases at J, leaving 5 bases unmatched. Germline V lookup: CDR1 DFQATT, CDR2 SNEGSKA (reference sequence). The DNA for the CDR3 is TGCAGTGCTAGGAGGCTAGCGGGATACCAAGAGACCCAGTACTTC. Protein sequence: CSARRLAGYQETQYF.

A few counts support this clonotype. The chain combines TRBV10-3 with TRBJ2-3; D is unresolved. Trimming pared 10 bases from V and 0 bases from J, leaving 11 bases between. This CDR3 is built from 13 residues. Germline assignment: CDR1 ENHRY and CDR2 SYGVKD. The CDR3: CATTTSSTDTQYF. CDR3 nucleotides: TGTGCCACGACGACCTCTAGCACAGATACGCAGTATTTT.

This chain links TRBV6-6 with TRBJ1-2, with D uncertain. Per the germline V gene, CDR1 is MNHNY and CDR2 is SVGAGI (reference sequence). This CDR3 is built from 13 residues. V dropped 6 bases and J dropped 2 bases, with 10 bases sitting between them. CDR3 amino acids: CASRARVNYGYTF. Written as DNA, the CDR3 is TGTGCCAGCAGAGCGAGAGTAAACTATGGCTACACCTTC.